This T cell receptor beta chain is drawn from a study of early T cells in non-severe SARS-CoV-2 infection. Study-wide context: It was bulk RNA from unsorted whole blood that was sequenced, and the chains were unpaired. General study results and limits: CD4 and private specificities were missed by VDJdb matching, which favored anti-spike CD8 responses.

There are a few counts of this clonotype. The antigen is undetermined. Individual cDNA molecules were tagged with unique molecular identifiers. TCRdb re-called the 5' RACE reads with MiXCR, one entry per CDR3 protein. The sample lists tens of thousands of distinct CDR3 sequences; around 13% were seen once. The clonotype originates from an adult who was a healthcare worker with PCR-confirmed SARS-CoV-2 infection or an uninfected control (not recorded which). The source material was whole blood.

The CDR3 reads CASSSGGPTDTQYF. The DNA for the CDR3 is TGTGCCAGCAGCTCGGGGGGGCCCACAGATACGCAGTATTTT. The chain recombines TRBV6-2 or TRBV6-3 with TRBJ2-3, with TRBD2 matching 8 bases. The CDR3 sequence is 14 residues long. V shed 6 bases, J shed 2 bases, and the junction held 4 bases outside the gene matches. Per germline, CDR1 MNHEY and CDR2 SVGEGT.